The 18 T cell receptor beta chains reported below all come from one sample, sequenced in a study of blood T cell repertoires in COVID-19. Repertoires were generated with immunoSEQ multiplex PCR, while TCRdb's copy carries only in-frame clones and drops some. Here the sample spans 190,000 or so clones, 87% being singletons. The sequenced sample consisted of peripheral blood. These receptors were collected from a woman aged 18-30 years who had recovered from COVID-19.

The chain links TRBV7-9 to TRBJ2-2; D is perhaps TRBD2 (6 bases). The germline CDR1 and CDR2 sequences are SEHNR and FQNEAQ (reference sequence). Deletions cut 11 bases from V and 5 bases from J, with 12 bases between. The CDR3 has 12 amino acids. This chain's CDR3 is CAPEGGTGELFF. The DNA for the CDR3 is TGTGCCCCGGAGGGCGGGACCGGGGAGCTGTTTTTT. Full variable domain (remainder filled in from reference TRBV7-9 and TRBJ2-2): DTGVSQNPRHKITKRGQNVTFRCDPISEHNRLYWYRQTLGQGPEFLTYFQNEAQLEKSRLLSDRFSAERPKGSFSTLEIQRTEQGDSAMYLCAPEGGTGELFFGEGSRLTVL.

This clone came up many times. CDR3 sequence reads: CSANDRETQYF. CDR3 DNA: TGCAGTGCTAACGACAGAGAGACCCAGTACTTC. The chain carries TRBV20-1 and TRBJ2-5; D is possibly TRBD1 (5 bases). This CDR3 contains 11 residues. The V end was cut by 4 bases, the J end by 4 bases, with 7 bases between. Per the germline V gene, CDR1 is DFQATT and CDR2 is SNEGSKA (reference sequence).

This sequence joins TRBV6-5 and TRBJ2-7; D might be TRBD2 (5 bases). CDR3 length: 13 amino acids. V shed 1 base and J shed 3 bases, with 7 bases lying between them. Germline V gene data show CDR1 as MNHEY and CDR2 as SVGAGI. In DNA, the CDR3 is TGTGCCAGCAGTTACTATCGGGGCTACGAGCAGTACGTC. It translates to CASSYYRGYEQYV.

The chain uses TRBV5-1 and TRBJ2-1, with D possibly matching TRBD2 (5 bases). The CDR3 contains 15 residues. CDR1 is SGHRS and CDR2 is YFSETQ in the germline V gene. V was clipped by 6 bases and J by 0 bases, with 13 bases between them. CDR3 sequence reads: CASKSGSSSYNEQFF. CDR3 sequence (DNA): TGCGCCAGCAAGTCGGGGTCGAGCTCCTACAATGAGCAGTTCTTC.

This clone was counted a few times. The J gene is TRBJ2-1, the V gene TRBV6-2 or TRBV6-3, with D maybe TRBD2 (6 bases). V was cut by 6 bases and J by 3 bases, with 15 bases left in between. Germline V gene sequence: CDR1 MNHEY, CDR2 SVGEGT. The CDR3 has 15 amino acids. CDR3 residues: CASSLRGTVYNEQFF. The CDR3 nucleotides read TGTGCCAGCAGCCTACGGGGGACCGTCTACAATGAGCAGTTCTTC.

V gene TRBV5-1 combines with J gene TRBJ2-6; 7 nucleotides match TRBD1. Losses at the gene ends were 1 base for V and 2 bases for J; bases not matched to a gene: 6. The CDR3 spans 17 residues. CDR1 is SGHRS and CDR2 is YFSETQ in the germline V gene. The CDR3 coding sequence is TGCGCCAGCAGCTTGAGTGGACAGGCGACTGGGGCCAACGTCCTGACTTTC. Protein product: CASSLSGQATGANVLTF.

A few counts support this clone. This rearrangement joins TRBV7-9 to TRBJ1-2; D remains ambiguous. Germline loops: CDR1 SEHNR, CDR2 FQNEAQ (reference sequence). Trimming shortened V by 3 bases and J by 5 bases, and 10 bases separated the two germline ends. This CDR3 has 13 residues. CDR3 sequence (DNA): TGTGCCAGCAGCTTCTCACAGCCTTATGGCTACACCTTC. Its protein product is CASSFSQPYGYTF. The full variable domain, its missing parts supplied by reference TRBV7-9 and TRBJ1-2, is DTGVSQNPRHKITKRGQNVTFRCDPISEHNRLYWYRQTLGQGPEFLTYFQNEAQLEKSRLLSDRFSAERPKGSFSTLEIQRTEQGDSAMYLCASSFSQPYGYTFGSGTRLTVV.

This sequence joins TRBV24-1 and TRBJ1-2; 8 bases match TRBD1. CDR3 length equals 18 residues. The germline V gene encodes CDR1 KGHDR and CDR2 SFDVKD. V lost 3 bases and J lost 0; bases outside the gene matches: 11. The CDR3 DNA reads as TGTGCCACCAGTGATCAACAGGGGGGCGCAGAAACTAACTATGGCTACACCTTC. Its protein product is CATSDQQGGAETNYGYTF.

This chain joins TRBV2 and TRBJ2-1; 7 positions match TRBD1. The CDR3 extends over 16 amino acids. Germline loops: CDR1 SNHLY, CDR2 FYNNEI. V was pared by 8 bases and J by 5 bases, with 15 bases of the junction left unmatched. CDR3 sequence reads: CASFSPGTAFNNEQFF. The DNA of the CDR3 is TGTGCCAGCTTTTCCCCCGGGACAGCTTTTAACAATGAGCAGTTCTTC. The full variable domain, rest sourced from reference TRBV2 and TRBJ2-1, is EPEVTQTPSHQVTQMGQEVILRCVPISNHLYFYWYRQILGQKVEFLVSFYNNEISEKSEIFDDQFSVERPDGSNFTLKIRSTKLEDSAMYFCASFSPGTAFNNEQFFGPGTRLTVL.

This clone was picked up one time. V is TRBV6-5 and J is TRBJ2-3; TRBD1 matches 8 bases. The trim removed 5 bases at V and 6 bases at J, leaving 7 bases unmatched. The CDR3 extends over 14 amino acids. The germline V gene has CDR1 MNHEY and CDR2 SVGAGI. CDR3 DNA sequence: TGTGCCAGCAGTACGACAGGGGATGGGGATACGCAGTATTTT. Translation: CASSTTGDGDTQYF.

The chain uses TRBV7-2 and TRBJ2-6; TRBD1 is a possible D gene (6 bases). The V gene's germline CDR1 is SGHTA and CDR2 FQGNSA. V was clipped by 2 bases and J by 1 base, with 12 bases between them. This CDR3 is 17 amino acids long. The CDR3 loop is CASSLWQGSSGANVLTF. The CDR3 DNA sequence: TGTGCCAGCAGCTTATGGCAGGGGTCTTCTGGGGCCAACGTCCTGACTTTC.

This clone was recorded once. The chain recombines TRBV6-5 with TRBJ2-5; TRBD1 agrees at 7 bases. This CDR3 is 13 amino acids long. Per germline, CDR1 MNHEY and CDR2 SVGAGI. V lost 8 bases, J lost 1 base, and 4 bases stayed unmatched. The CDR3 nucleotides are TGTGCCAGCCAGGGGGAATTCCAAGAGACCCAGTACTTC. It translates to CASQGEFQETQYF.

The CDR3 DNA is TGTGCCAGCAGTTCAACAGGGGGTGAGCAGTACTTC. This codes for CASSSTGGEQYF. This chain connects TRBV6-5 to TRBJ2-7; 8 bases agree with TRBD1. Germline-derived CDR1 and CDR2 are MNHEY and SVGAGI. The CDR3 covers 12 residues. V shed 4 bases, J shed 7 bases, and the junction held 3 bases outside the gene matches.

Only one count was recorded for this clone. The chain combines TRBV5-1 with TRBJ2-1, with 14 nucleotides matching TRBD2. CDR3 length equals 15 residues. Unmatched junction bases numbered 2, after V lost 4 bases and J lost 5 bases. Germline CDR1 SGHRS, CDR2 YFSETQ. CDR3 loop: CASSPTSGRDNEQFF. In nucleotides, the CDR3 is TGCGCCAGCAGCCCGACTAGCGGGAGGGACAATGAGCAGTTCTTC.

The V call is TRBV9, the J call TRBJ2-6; a possible D gene is TRBD2 (5 bases). Germline CDR1 and CDR2: SGDLS and YYNGEE. CDR3 size: 19 residues. The ends were cut back, 1 base at V and 1 base at J, with 18 bases in the middle. CDR3 sequence: CASSVLVRGEKSGANVLTF. As DNA, the CDR3 is TGTGCCAGCAGCGTACTAGTCCGGGGAGAGAAATCTGGGGCCAACGTCCTGACTTTC. The whole variable domain, filled in from reference TRBV9 and TRBJ2-6, reads DSGVTQTPKHLITATGQRVTLRCSPRSGDLSVYWYQQSLDQGLQFLIQYYNGEERAKGNILERFSAQQFPDLHSELNLSSLELGDSALYFCASSVLVRGEKSGANVLTFGAGSRLTVL.

This clone appeared a few times. V gene TRBV2 combines with J gene TRBJ1-1, with D possibly matching TRBD1 (5 bases). Trimming removed 0 bases from V and 5 bases from J, with 13 bases in between. Germline V gene sequence: CDR1 SNHLY, CDR2 FYNNEI. This CDR3 spans 15 amino acids. The chain's CDR3 is CASSEALQKGTEAFF. Here the CDR3 DNA reads TGTGCCAGCAGTGAAGCGCTACAAAAGGGGACTGAAGCTTTCTTT.

The V gene is TRBV7-2, the J gene TRBJ2-1, with 8 bases matching TRBD2. V shed 3 bases, J shed 9 bases, and the junction held 4 bases outside the gene matches. Germline V gene data show CDR1 as SGHTA and CDR2 as FQGNSA. CDR3 length: 13 residues. This CDR3 is CASSFSGSLEQFF. DNA of the CDR3: TGTGCCAGCAGCTTCAGCGGGAGTCTTGAGCAGTTCTTC.

The V call is TRBV7-2, the J call TRBJ1-2; a possible D gene is TRBD1 (5 bases). This CDR3 contains 13 residues. Trimming shortened V by 5 bases and J by 4 bases, and 11 bases separated the two germline ends. Germline assignment: CDR1 SGHTA and CDR2 FQGNSA. CDR3 bases: TGTGCCAGCAGCGAGGGGCGGGGCTATGGCTACACCTTC. It codes for CASSEGRGYGYTF. Together with reference TRBV7-2 and TRBJ1-2, the CDR3 gives the full variable domain: GAGVSQSPSNKVTEKGKDVELRCDPISGHTALYWYRQSLGQGLEFLIYFQGNSAPDKSGLPSDRFSAERTGGSVSTLTIQRTQQEDSAVYLCASSEGRGYGYTFGSGTRLTVV.